The clone carrying this T cell receptor (beta chain) was seen many times. The data originate from a study of response to subunit inactivated influenza vaccine. This CDR3 has 14 residues. The V end was cut by 2 bases, the J end by 5 bases, with 10 bases between. Germline CDR1 SGHTA, CDR2 FQGNSA. TCRdb recomputed calls from the RT-PCR reads with MiXCR, one row per CDR3 protein. The sample has about 500,000 distinct CDR3 sequences, approximately 15% seen once; the top ten hold 2.5% to 3.5%. This specimen was CD4+ T cells sorted from PBMCs, taken around 25 months after vaccination. This chain joins TRBV7-2 and TRBJ1-5, with TRBD1 as a possible D gene (5 bases). The sequence came from a man aged 50 to 69 who received an inactivated influenza vaccine. The CDR3 bases are TGTGCCAGCAGCTTACAGGGTCAATATCAGCCCCAGCATTTT. This encodes CASSLQGQYQPQHF.